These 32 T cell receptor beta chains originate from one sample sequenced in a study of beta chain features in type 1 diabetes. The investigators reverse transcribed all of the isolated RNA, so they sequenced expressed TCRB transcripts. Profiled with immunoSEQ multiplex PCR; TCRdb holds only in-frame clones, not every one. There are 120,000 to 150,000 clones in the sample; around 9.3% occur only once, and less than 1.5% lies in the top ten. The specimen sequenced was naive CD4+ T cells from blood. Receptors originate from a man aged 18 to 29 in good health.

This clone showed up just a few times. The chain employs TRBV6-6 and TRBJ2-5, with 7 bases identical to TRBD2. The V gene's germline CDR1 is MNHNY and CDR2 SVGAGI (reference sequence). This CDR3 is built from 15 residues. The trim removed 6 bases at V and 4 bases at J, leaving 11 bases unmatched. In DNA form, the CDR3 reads TGTGCCAGCAGAAGGAATCGGGGGGAGCCAGAGACCCAGTACTTC. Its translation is CASRRNRGEPETQYF.

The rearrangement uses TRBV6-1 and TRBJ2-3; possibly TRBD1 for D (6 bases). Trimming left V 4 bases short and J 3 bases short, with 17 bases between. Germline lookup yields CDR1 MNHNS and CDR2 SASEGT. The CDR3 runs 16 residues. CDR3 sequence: CASSALRGIGTDTQYF. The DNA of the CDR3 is TGTGCCAGCAGTGCCTTAAGGGGGATTGGAACAGATACGCAGTATTTT.

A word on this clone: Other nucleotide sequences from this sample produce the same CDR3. The CDR3 loop is CASSYLQGPYEQYF. The CDR3, as DNA: TGTGCCAGCAGCTACCTACAGGGACCCTACGAGCAGTACTTC. The rearrangement uses TRBV6-5 and TRBJ2-7, with a weak D call TRBD1 (6 bases). V gave up 6 bases and J gave up 2 bases, with 14 bases separating them. This CDR3 has 14 residues. CDR1 is MNHEY, CDR2 SVGAGI, per germline.

The CDR3 DNA reads as TGCAGCGTTGAGAGGGGGCGCCCATACGAGCAGTACTTC. Translation: CSVERGRPYEQYF. The chain combines TRBV29-1 with TRBJ2-7, with 7 bases fitting TRBD1. The trim removed 3 bases at V and 4 bases at J, leaving 6 bases unmatched. The CDR3 spans 13 residues. Germline lookup yields CDR1 SQVTM and CDR2 ANQGSEA.

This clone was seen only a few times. The CDR3 region has the DNA TGTGCCAGCAGCTTAGGCCTAGCGGGGGTTAATGAGCAGTTCTTC. This translates into CASSLGLAGVNEQFF. The chain is built from TRBV7-2 and TRBJ2-1, with 10 positions matching TRBD2. The CDR3 is made up of 15 amino acids. Germline lookup yields CDR1 SGHTA and CDR2 FQGNSA. V lost 1 base and J lost 7; bases outside the gene matches: 4.

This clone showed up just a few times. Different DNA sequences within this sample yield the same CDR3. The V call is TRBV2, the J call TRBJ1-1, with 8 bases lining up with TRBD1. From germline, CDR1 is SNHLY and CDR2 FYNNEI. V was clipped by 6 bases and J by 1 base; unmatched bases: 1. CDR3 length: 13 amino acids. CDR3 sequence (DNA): TGTGCCAGCAGCGGACAGGGGAACACTGAAGCTTTCTTT. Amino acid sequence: CASSGQGNTEAFF.

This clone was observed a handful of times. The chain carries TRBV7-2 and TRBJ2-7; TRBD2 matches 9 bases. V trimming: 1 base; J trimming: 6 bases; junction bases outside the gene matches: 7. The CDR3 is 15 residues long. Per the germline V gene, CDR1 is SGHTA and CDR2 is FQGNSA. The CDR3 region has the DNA TGTGCCAGCAGCTTAGAGGCGGGGGGGCAGCTCGAGCAGTACTTC. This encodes CASSLEAGGQLEQYF.

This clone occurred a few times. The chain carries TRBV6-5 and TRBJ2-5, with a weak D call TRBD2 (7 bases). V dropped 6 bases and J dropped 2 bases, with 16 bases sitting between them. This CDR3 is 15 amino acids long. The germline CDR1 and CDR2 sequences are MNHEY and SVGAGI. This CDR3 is CASSLAGANQETQYF. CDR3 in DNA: TGTGCCAGCAGCCTGGCGGGGGCCAATCAAGAGACCCAGTACTTC.

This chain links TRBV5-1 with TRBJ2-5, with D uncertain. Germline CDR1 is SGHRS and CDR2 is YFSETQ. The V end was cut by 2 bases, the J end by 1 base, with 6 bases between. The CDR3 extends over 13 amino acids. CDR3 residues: CASSLPSQETQYF. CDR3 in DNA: TGCGCCAGCAGCTTACCCAGCCAAGAGACCCAGTACTTC.

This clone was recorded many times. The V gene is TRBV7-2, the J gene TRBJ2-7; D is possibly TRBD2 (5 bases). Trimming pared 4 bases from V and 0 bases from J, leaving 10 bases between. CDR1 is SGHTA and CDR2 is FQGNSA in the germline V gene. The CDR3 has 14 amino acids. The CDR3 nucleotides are TGTGCCAGCAGCTCTGGACTCCACTCCTACGAGCAGTACTTC. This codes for CASSSGLHSYEQYF.

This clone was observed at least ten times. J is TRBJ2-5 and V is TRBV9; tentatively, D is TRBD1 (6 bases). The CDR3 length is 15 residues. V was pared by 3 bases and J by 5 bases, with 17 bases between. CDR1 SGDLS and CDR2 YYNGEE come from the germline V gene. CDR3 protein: CASSAQGRRVETQYF. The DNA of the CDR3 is TGTGCCAGCAGCGCCCAGGGGCGCAGGGTTGAGACCCAGTACTTC.

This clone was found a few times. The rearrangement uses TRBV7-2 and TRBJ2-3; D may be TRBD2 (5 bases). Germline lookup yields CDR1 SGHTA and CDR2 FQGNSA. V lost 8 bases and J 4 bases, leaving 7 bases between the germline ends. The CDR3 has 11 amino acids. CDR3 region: CASRGSDTQYF. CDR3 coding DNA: TGTGCCAGCCGAGGGTCAGATACGCAGTATTTT.

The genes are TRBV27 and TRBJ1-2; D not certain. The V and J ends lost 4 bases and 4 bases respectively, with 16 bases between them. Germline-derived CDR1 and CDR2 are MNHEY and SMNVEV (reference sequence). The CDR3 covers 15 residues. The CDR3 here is CASSSHLDLGYGYTF. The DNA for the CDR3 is TGTGCCAGCAGTTCCCATTTGGACTTGGGCTATGGCTACACCTTC.

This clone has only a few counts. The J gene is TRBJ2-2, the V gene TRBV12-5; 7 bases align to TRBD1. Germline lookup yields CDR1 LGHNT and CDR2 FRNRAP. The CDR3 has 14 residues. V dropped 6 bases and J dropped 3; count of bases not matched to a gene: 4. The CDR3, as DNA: TGTGCTAGTGGGGACGGGACAGACACCGGGGAGCTGTTTTTT. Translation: CASGDGTDTGELFF.

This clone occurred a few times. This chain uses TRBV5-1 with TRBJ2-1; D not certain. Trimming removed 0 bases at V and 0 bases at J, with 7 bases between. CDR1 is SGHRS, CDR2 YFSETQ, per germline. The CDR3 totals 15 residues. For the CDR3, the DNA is TGCGCCAGCAGCTTGGGTCCGAGCTCCTACAATGAGCAGTTCTTC. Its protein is CASSLGPSSYNEQFF.

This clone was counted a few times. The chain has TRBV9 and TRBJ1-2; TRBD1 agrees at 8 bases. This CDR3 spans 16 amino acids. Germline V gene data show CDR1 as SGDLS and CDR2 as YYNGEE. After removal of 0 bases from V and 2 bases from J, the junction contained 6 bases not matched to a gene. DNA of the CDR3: TGTGCCAGCAGCGTAGGGGCAGGGGGCCTGAACTATGGCTACACCTTC. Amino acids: CASSVGAGGLNYGYTF. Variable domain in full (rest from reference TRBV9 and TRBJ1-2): DSGVTQTPKHLITATGQRVTLRCSPRSGDLSVYWYQQSLDQGLQFLIQYYNGEERAKGNILERFSAQQFPDLHSELNLSSLELGDSALYFCASSVGAGGLNYGYTFGSGTRLTVV.

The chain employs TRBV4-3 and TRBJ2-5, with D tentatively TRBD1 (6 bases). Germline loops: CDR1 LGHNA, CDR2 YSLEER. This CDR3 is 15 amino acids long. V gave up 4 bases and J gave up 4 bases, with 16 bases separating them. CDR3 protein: CASSLRQASGETQYF. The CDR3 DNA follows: TGCGCCAGCAGCCTTCGACAGGCCAGCGGAGAGACCCAGTACTTC.

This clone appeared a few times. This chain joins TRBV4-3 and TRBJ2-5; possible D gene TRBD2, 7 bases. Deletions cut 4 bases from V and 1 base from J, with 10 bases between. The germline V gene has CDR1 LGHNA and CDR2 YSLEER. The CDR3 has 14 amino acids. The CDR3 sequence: CASSPRGAQETQYF. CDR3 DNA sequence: TGCGCCAGCAGCCCCCGGGGGGCCCAAGAGACCCAGTACTTC.

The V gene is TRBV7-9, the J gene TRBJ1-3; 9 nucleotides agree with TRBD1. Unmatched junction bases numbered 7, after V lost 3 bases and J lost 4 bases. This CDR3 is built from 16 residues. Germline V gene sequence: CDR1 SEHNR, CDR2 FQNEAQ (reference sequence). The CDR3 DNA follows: TGTGCCAGCAGCTTTGCGGGACAGGGATCCGGAAACACCATATATTTT. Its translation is CASSFAGQGSGNTIYF.

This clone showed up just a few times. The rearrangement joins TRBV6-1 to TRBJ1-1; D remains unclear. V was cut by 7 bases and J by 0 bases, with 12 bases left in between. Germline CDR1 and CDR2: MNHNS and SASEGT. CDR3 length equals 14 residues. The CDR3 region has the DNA TGTGCCAGCACCGAGAGTCCGGTGAACACTGAAGCTTTCTTT. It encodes CASTESPVNTEAFF.

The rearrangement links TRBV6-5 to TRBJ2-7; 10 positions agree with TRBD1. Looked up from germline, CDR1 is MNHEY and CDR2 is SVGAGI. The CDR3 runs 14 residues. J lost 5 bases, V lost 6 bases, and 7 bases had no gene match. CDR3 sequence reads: CASRKTGGVDEQYF. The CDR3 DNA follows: TGTGCCAGCAGAAAGACAGGGGGCGTCGACGAGCAGTACTTC.

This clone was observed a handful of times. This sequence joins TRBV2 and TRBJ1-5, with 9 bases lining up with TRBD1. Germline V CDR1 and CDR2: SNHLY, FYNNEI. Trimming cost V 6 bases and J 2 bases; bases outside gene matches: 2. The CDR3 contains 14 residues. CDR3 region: CASRGQGGNQPQHF. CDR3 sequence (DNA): TGTGCCAGCAGGGGACAGGGAGGCAATCAGCCCCAGCATTTT.

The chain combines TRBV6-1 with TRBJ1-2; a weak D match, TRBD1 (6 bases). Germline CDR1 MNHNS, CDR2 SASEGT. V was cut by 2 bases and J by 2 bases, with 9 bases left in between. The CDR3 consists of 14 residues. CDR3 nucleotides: TGTGCCAGCAGTGAAAGACAGGACAACTATGGCTACACCTTC. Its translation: CASSERQDNYGYTF.

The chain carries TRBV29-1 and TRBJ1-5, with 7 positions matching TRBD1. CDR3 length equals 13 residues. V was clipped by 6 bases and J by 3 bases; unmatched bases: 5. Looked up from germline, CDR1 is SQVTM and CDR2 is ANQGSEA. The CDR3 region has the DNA TGCAGCGTCCGGGGACAGCTCAATCAGCCCCAGCATTTT. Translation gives CSVRGQLNQPQHF. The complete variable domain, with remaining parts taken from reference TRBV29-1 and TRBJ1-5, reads SAVISQKPSRDICQRGTSLTIQCQVDSQVTMMFWYRQQPGQSLTLIATANQGSEATYESGFVIDKFPISRPNLTFSTLTVSNMSPEDSSIYLCSVRGQLNQPQHFGDGTRLSIL.

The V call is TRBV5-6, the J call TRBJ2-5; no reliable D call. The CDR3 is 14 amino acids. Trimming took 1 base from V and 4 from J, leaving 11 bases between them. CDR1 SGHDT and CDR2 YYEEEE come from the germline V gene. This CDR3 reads CASSLSTLRETQYF. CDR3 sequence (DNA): TGTGCCAGCAGCTTGTCTACGCTTCGAGAGACCCAGTACTTC.

The chain's CDR3 is CASSQADRDHNEQFF. The CDR3 DNA is TGCGCCAGCAGCCAAGCCGACAGGGACCACAATGAGCAGTTCTTC. V usage is TRBV4-3 and J usage is TRBJ2-1, with 7 bases lining up with TRBD1. Germline values: CDR1 LGHNA, CDR2 YSLEER. This CDR3 is built from 15 residues. V trimming: 1 base; J trimming: 5 bases; junction bases outside the gene matches: 5.

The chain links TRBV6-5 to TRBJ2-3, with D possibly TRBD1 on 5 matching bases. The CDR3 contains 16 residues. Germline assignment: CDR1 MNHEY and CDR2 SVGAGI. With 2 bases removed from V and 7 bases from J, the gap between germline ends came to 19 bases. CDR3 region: CASSYHGQPSTNTQYF. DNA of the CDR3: TGTGCCAGCAGTTACCACGGACAACCAAGCACGAATACGCAGTATTTT.

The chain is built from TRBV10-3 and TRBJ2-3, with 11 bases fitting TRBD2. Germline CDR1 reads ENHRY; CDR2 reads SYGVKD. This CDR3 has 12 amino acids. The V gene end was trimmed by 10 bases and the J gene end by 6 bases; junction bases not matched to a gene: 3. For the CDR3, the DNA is TGTGCCACCACTAGCGGGGGTGATACGCAGTATTTT. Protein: CATTSGGDTQYF.

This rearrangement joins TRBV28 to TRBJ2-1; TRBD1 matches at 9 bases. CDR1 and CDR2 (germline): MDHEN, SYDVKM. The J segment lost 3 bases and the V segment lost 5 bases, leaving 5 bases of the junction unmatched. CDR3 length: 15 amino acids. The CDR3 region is CASSVGDRVYNEQFF. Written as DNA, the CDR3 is TGTGCCAGCAGTGTGGGGGACAGGGTCTACAATGAGCAGTTCTTC.

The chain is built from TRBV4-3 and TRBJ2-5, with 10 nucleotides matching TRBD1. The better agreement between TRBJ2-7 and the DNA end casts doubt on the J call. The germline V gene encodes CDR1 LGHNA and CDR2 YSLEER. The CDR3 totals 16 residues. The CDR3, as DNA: TGCGCCAGCAGCCAAGACGGGACAGGGGATCGCTACGAGCAGTACTTC. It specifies CASSQDGTGDRYEQYF.

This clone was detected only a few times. CDR3 DNA sequence: TGTGCCAGCAGCCTAATAGCGGGGGGCCTATCGGCCGAGCAGTACTTC. Its translation is CASSLIAGGLSAEQYF. The chain uses TRBV11-2 and TRBJ2-7, with 10 bases that match TRBD2. With V trimmed by 5 bases and J by 6 bases, 13 bases remained unmatched. The CDR3 runs to 16 residues. Germline CDR1 is SGHAT and CDR2 is FQNNGV.

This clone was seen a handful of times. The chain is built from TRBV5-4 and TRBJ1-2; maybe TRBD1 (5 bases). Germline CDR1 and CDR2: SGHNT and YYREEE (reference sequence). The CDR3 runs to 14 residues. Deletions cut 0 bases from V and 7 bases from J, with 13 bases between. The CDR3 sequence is CASSLALAGGGYTF. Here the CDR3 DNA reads TGTGCCAGCAGCTTGGCGCTCGCCGGGGGTGGCTACACCTTC.